This T cell receptor (beta chain) comes out of a study of patients and donors after allogeneic stem cell transplantation. The V gene's germline CDR1 is LGHNA and CDR2 YNFKEQ. Trimming left V 0 bases short and J 3 bases short, with 9 bases between. This CDR3 region has 15 residues. One entry per CDR3 protein results from TCRdb running MiXCR on the RT-PCR reads. Of hundreds of thousands of distinct CDR3 sequences in the sample, 35% to 45% were seen once. Sequenced: blood, either unsorted or a sorted T cell fraction (not recorded which). The genes are TRBV4-2 and TRBJ1-5; weak D call: TRBD1 (5 bases). The TCR originated in a human donor who was either an allogeneic HSCT recipient or a stem cell or donor lymphocyte infusion donor (not recorded which). It is not recorded whose cells these are; they may come from a transplant donor. The CDR3 region has the DNA TGTGCCAGCAGCCAAGACGGGGCCCACAATCAGCCCCAGCATTTT. It translates to CASSQDGAHNQPQHF.